The entry that follows covers one TCR beta chain sequence. Trimming left V 3 bases short and J 5 bases short, with 21 bases between. CDR1 and CDR2 (germline): SGHRS, YFSETQ. This CDR3 comprises 16 residues. This entry comes from a study of OX40 agonist ivuxolimab in advanced cancers. Overall study: Partial responses were seen in three patients, one with hepatocellular carcinoma and two with cutaneous melanoma.

TCRdb's table, derived via immunoSEQ multiplex PCR, lists solely in-frame clones and lacks some. The data contain about 82,000 clones, 70% to 90% of them singletons. Here the sequenced sample was CD4+ or CD8+ T cells sorted from blood, taken in a trial of the OX40 agonist ivuxolimab. The sequence was obtained from an adult with an advanced solid tumor such as melanoma, head and neck, liver or kidney cancer. The chain carries TRBV5-1 and TRBJ2-7; D tentatively fits TRBD1 or TRBD2 (5 bases each). The CDR3: CASSSGVGERIHEQYF. Written as DNA, the CDR3 is TGCGCCAGCAGCTCGGGCGTGGGGGAAAGGATCCACGAGCAGTACTTC.